The 23 T cell receptor beta chains reported below all come from one sample, sequenced in a study of shared clonotypes between healthy human individuals. CD8 cells classed as naive were CD45RO-negative and positively selected for CCR7, excluding terminally differentiated effector memory CD45RA+ cells. Produced via immunoSEQ multiplex PCR; TCRdb's table is partial and in-frame only. The profile shows 1.5 million to 2.5 million clones, about 95% of them singletons. What was sequenced was naive CD8+ T cells sorted from blood. The receptors were gathered from a man between 18 and 35 years old in good health.

This clone has just one count. This chain uses TRBV14 with TRBJ2-5; D may be TRBD1 (6 bases). Germline V gene data show CDR1 as SGHDN and CDR2 as FVKESK. Trimming removed 3 bases at V and 3 bases at J, with 14 bases between. The CDR3 consists of 15 residues. As DNA, the CDR3 is TGTGCCAGCAGCCAGGGTCCCGAGGGGGAAGAGACCCAGTACTTC. This translates into CASSQGPEGEETQYF.

The rearrangement links TRBV7-3 to TRBJ2-1; no clear D gene. Between the trimmed V and J ends, which lost 4 bases and 0 bases, there was a span of 10 bases. Germline lookup yields CDR1 SGHTA and CDR2 FQGTGA. The CDR3 runs 15 residues. The CDR3 DNA reads as TGTGCCAGCAGCTCCATTGGGGACTCCTACAATGAGCAGTTCTTC. Its protein product is CASSSIGDSYNEQFF.

This clone was seen only once. Other DNA sequences from this sample encode an identical CDR3 as well. The chain carries TRBV9 and TRBJ2-2, with a tentative D call TRBD2 (6 bases). CDR1 and CDR2 (germline): SGDLS, YYNGEE. Between the trimmed V and J ends, which lost 0 bases and 0 bases, there was a span of 9 bases. CDR3 length: 16 residues. CDR3 coding DNA: TGTGCCAGCAGCGTAGATGGCGGGGCGAACACCGGGGAGCTGTTTTTT. Residues: CASSVDGGANTGELFF.

The J gene is TRBJ1-2, the V gene TRBV27; D not certain. The CDR3 contains 13 residues. Germline V gives CDR1 MNHEY, CDR2 SMNVEV (reference sequence). V was pared by 4 bases and J by 2 bases, with 8 bases between. CDR3 sequence reads: CASSSWSNYGYTF. The CDR3 coding sequence is TGTGCCAGCAGTTCTTGGTCGAACTATGGCTACACCTTC.

This rearrangement joins TRBV11-2 to TRBJ1-4, with 10 bases matching TRBD1. V gave up 1 base and J gave up 5 bases; unmatched junction bases: 7. The CDR3 runs 17 residues. Germline V gives CDR1 SGHAT, CDR2 FQNNGV. For the CDR3, the DNA is TGTGCCAGCAGCTTAGGGTGGACAGGGGGTTTGAATGAAAAACTGTTTTTT. It translates to CASSLGWTGGLNEKLFF.

The chain joins TRBV30 to TRBJ1-6; 10 nucleotides line up with TRBD1. Germline values: CDR1 GTSNPN, CDR2 SVGIG (reference sequence). The CDR3 sequence is 15 residues long. The V gene end was trimmed by 2 bases and the J gene end by 8 bases; junction bases not matched to a gene: 6. The chain's CDR3 is CAWSRGQGRYSPLHF. The CDR3 region has the DNA TGTGCCTGGAGTCGGGGACAGGGGAGGTATTCACCCCTCCACTTT.

V is TRBV25-1 and J is TRBJ2-5; D not certain. The CDR3 has 11 residues. Germline CDR1 and CDR2: MGHDK and SYGVNS. Trimming removed 8 bases from V and 5 bases from J, with 9 bases in between. CDR3 loop: CASGPGETQYF. For the CDR3, the DNA is TGTGCCAGCGGCCCCGGCGAGACCCAGTACTTC.

A word on this clone: The sample holds other DNA sequences that translate to the same CDR3. The DNA for the CDR3 is TGTGCCAGCAGCTGGGGGACTAGCGGCTACGAGCAGTACTTC. It is translated as CASSWGTSGYEQYF. The chain carries TRBV5-6 and TRBJ2-7; TRBD2 matches at 11 bases. V dropped 3 bases and J dropped 3; count of bases not matched to a gene: 2. Germline V CDR1 and CDR2: SGHDT, YYEEEE. The CDR3 is 14 residues long.

The rearrangement uses TRBV7-2 and TRBJ2-7; tentatively, D is TRBD2 (6 bases). In germline, CDR1 is SGHTA, CDR2 FQGNSA. Between the trimmed V and J ends, which lost 8 bases and 0 bases, there was a span of 23 bases. This CDR3 contains 17 residues. The CDR3 reads CASDYEHGLTTSYEQYF. The CDR3 DNA follows: TGTGCCAGCGATTACGAGCACGGACTAACCACCTCCTACGAGCAGTACTTC.

The chain carries TRBV6-6 and TRBJ2-5; D is ambiguous. The CDR3 runs to 14 residues. Germline values: CDR1 MNHNY, CDR2 SVGAGI (reference sequence). Trimming removed 2 bases from V and 1 base from J, with 8 bases in between. The CDR3 sequence: CASSYGVFQETQYF. For the CDR3, the DNA is TGTGCCAGCAGTTACGGGGTATTCCAAGAGACCCAGTACTTC.

The J gene is TRBJ2-7, the V gene TRBV10-1; a weak D match, TRBD1 (6 bases). This CDR3 has 14 amino acids. CDR1 is WNHNN and CDR2 is SYGVQD in the germline V gene (reference sequence). V lost 2 bases, J lost 5 bases, and 13 bases lay in between. The DNA for the CDR3 is TGCGCCAGCAGTGAGCTCCAGGGGATGGACGAGCAGTACTTC. Its translation is CASSELQGMDEQYF.

The V call is TRBV5-4, the J call TRBJ1-1; D is ambiguous. This CDR3 region has 12 residues. Trimming left V 3 bases short and J 3 bases short, with 6 bases between. Per germline, CDR1 SGHNT and CDR2 YYREEE (reference sequence). Here the CDR3 DNA reads TGTGCCAGCAGCTCGTGGGACACTGAAGCTTTCTTT. It translates to CASSSWDTEAFF.

The gene calls are TRBV4-2 and TRBJ2-7; 8 nucleotides align to TRBD2. The CDR3 sequence is 17 residues long. Germline V gene data show CDR1 as LGHNA and CDR2 as YNFKEQ. V was clipped by 0 bases and J by 4 bases; unmatched bases: 11. In DNA, the CDR3 is TGTGCCAGCAGCCAAGATTTAGCCCAGCGGGGGTTATACGAGCAGTACTTC. Translated, it gives CASSQDLAQRGLYEQYF.

The chain joins TRBV28 to TRBJ2-5; D is possibly TRBD2 (6 bases). With 7 bases removed from V and 5 bases from J, the gap between germline ends came to 23 bases. Germline V gene lookup returns CDR1 MDHEN and CDR2 SYDVKM. The CDR3 is 16 residues long. This chain's CDR3 is CASNPVPTRTEETQYF. The CDR3 nucleotides are TGTGCCAGCAACCCCGTCCCGACTAGGACGGAGGAGACCCAGTACTTC.

The chain recombines TRBV6-1 with TRBJ2-7; 7 positions match TRBD1. The germline CDR1 and CDR2 sequences are MNHNS and SASEGT. The V and J ends lost 5 bases and 2 bases, in that order; junction bases with no gene match: 6. This CDR3 has 14 residues. CDR3 sequence reads: CASSTVGTAYEQYF. CDR3 in DNA: TGTGCCAGCAGTACCGTTGGGACAGCCTACGAGCAGTACTTC.

The V and J genes are TRBV30 and TRBJ2-7, with D possibly being TRBD1 (6 bases). Germline CDR1 reads GTSNPN; CDR2 reads SVGIG (reference sequence). V gave up 5 bases and J gave up 2 bases, with 16 bases separating them. This CDR3 is 14 amino acids long. In DNA, the CDR3 is TGTGCCTGGTCGGTCCCGGGACAAACCTACGAGCAGTACTTC. Its protein product is CAWSVPGQTYEQYF.

For this clone: Other DNA sequences within the sample encode an identical CDR3. This chain uses TRBV27 with TRBJ2-3; no definite D call. The CDR3 totals 13 residues. The V end was cut by 1 base, the J end by 3 bases, with 5 bases between. Per the germline V gene, CDR1 is MNHEY and CDR2 is SMNVEV (reference sequence). The CDR3 DNA reads TGTGCCAGCAGTTTATTGGGGACAGATACGCAGTATTTT. Amino acid sequence: CASSLLGTDTQYF.

This chain connects TRBV5-8 to TRBJ1-5, with D unresolved. The ends were cut back, 0 bases at V and 3 bases at J, with 7 bases in the middle. CDR3 size: 14 residues. The germline gives CDR1 SGHTS, CDR2 YDEGEE. CDR3 in DNA: TGTGCCAGCAGCTTGGGGGTCAACAATCAGCCCCAGCATTTT. Protein sequence: CASSLGVNNQPQHF.

The chain is built from TRBV27 and TRBJ2-3; TRBD2 aligns across 10 bases. The length of the CDR3 is 16 residues. V gave up 5 bases and J gave up 6 bases; unmatched junction bases: 11. Germline loops: CDR1 MNHEY, CDR2 SMNVEV (reference sequence). This chain's CDR3 is CASSPLLAGVSDTQYF. As DNA, the CDR3 is TGTGCCAGCAGTCCCCTGCTAGCGGGAGTATCCGATACGCAGTATTTT.

The rearrangement links TRBV5-1 to TRBJ2-7; D not resolved. This CDR3 is 14 amino acids long. The germline V gene encodes CDR1 SGHRS and CDR2 YFSETQ. V was trimmed by 0 bases and J by 2 bases, leaving 9 bases between them. The CDR3 region is CASSLEDGAYEQYF. In DNA, the CDR3 is TGCGCCAGCAGCTTGGAGGACGGAGCCTACGAGCAGTACTTC.

This chain joins TRBV7-6 and TRBJ2-7; the D gene is possibly TRBD1 (6 bases). Trimming removed 3 bases at V and 4 bases at J, with 10 bases between. Per the germline V gene, CDR1 is SGHVS and CDR2 is FNYEAQ. This CDR3 comprises 13 residues. This CDR3 reads CASSFSGTYEQYF. Written as DNA, the CDR3 is TGTGCCAGCAGCTTCTCCGGGACATACGAGCAGTACTTC.

The chain employs TRBV6-5 and TRBJ1-1; a possible D gene is TRBD1 (6 bases). The CDR3 runs to 14 residues. Deletions cut 6 bases from V and 1 base from J, with 12 bases between. Germline values: CDR1 MNHEY, CDR2 SVGAGI. CDR3 region: CASSPTQGNTEAFF. As DNA, the CDR3 is TGTGCCAGCAGCCCTACACAGGGGAACACTGAAGCTTTCTTT.

As to this clone: Other DNA sequences of this sample code for an identical CDR3. This sequence joins TRBV27 and TRBJ2-7; D is possibly TRBD1 (5 bases). There are 12 residues in the CDR3. Germline V lookup: CDR1 MNHEY, CDR2 SMNVEV (reference sequence). V dropped 8 bases and J dropped 0 bases, with 8 bases sitting between them. The CDR3 coding sequence is TGTGCCAGCTCCGACAGCTCCTACGAGCAGTACTTC. It specifies CASSDSSYEQYF.